The sequence of this TCR beta chain was determined in a study of cytomegalovirus exposure and HLA in healthy donors. CDR1 and CDR2 from the germline V gene are SGHTA and FQGNSA. V shed 2 bases and J shed 2 bases, with 11 bases lying between them. The length of the CDR3 is 15 residues. The study, taken as a whole, reports: A later look showed TCR association rates differing by HLA locus, highest for DRB1 and lowest for HLA-C. Earlier analysis looked at TCR beta V segments, and most were productive about 90% or about 30% of the time.

With regard to this clone: What it recognizes is unknown.

The PCR made use of 60 Vbeta and 13 Jbeta primers. As processed by the authors: Per a later analysis, the number of unique TCR beta chains was approximately 73 million, of which 9 million to 14 million were shared. Clones were sequenced by immunoSEQ multiplex PCR, and TCRdb holds only the in-frame ones, with some missing. From that table come the V and J calls and clone size; the DNA was used to work out D and trimming. The sample shows about 130,000 clones, approximately 84% of them seen only once. Sample: PBMCs. This chain uses TRBV7-2 with TRBJ2-3; the D gene is possibly TRBD2 (5 bases). This TCR was recovered from a woman aged 40 to 50 in good health and CMV-seronegative. CDR3 region: CASSLFREHTDTQYF. CDR3 bases: TGTGCCAGCAGCTTATTTCGGGAACACACAGATACGCAGTATTTT.